This TCR beta chain stems from a study of CD4 T cells in relation to SARS-CoV-2 and coronaviruses. This clone was recorded a few times. Its target is not known. The ends were cut back, 0 bases at V and 5 bases at J, with 10 bases in the middle. The CDR3 is 14 residues long. The V gene's germline CDR1 is KGHSH and CDR2 LQKENI. Unexposed donor CD4+ T cells date from 2011-2018, before the COVID-19 pandemic. CD4+ T cells were isolated from the cells after around 11 days of culture. Fresh IL-2 medium replaced half the medium on days 3 and 7. Assay used: immunoSEQ multiplex PCR; TCRdb lists only in-frame clones, some missing. The table records some 30,000 clones, more than 75% of them present only once. Findings and caveats of the study: Approximately 65% of donors had memory CD4+ clonotypes crossrecognizing SARS-CoV-2 and common cold coronavirus spike.

This chain links TRBV18 with TRBJ1-1; D may be TRBD1 (5 bases). The material sequenced was CD4+ T cells from PBMCs, cultured in vitro. The sequence was collected from a human donor in good health. Here the CDR3 reads CASSPPPGQTEAFF. The DNA for the CDR3 is TGTGCCAGCTCACCACCCCCAGGGCAAACTGAAGCTTTCTTT.